Detailed here is one TCR beta chain. Donors were grouped by their self-reported clinical history. These data are taken from a study of blood T cell repertoires in COVID-19. Sequencing used immunoSEQ multiplex PCR; TCRdb keeps in-frame clones, though not all of them. In the table there are 130,000 or so clones, around 80% of which are singletons. The source material was PBMCs or T cells enriched from blood (not recorded which). The clonotype was recovered from a man aged 40-50 years with acute COVID-19.

CDR3 sequence: CASSFRQAGGTEAFF. CDR3 in DNA: TGTGCCAGCAGCTTTCGACAGGCGGGGGGCACTGAAGCTTTCTTT. V gene TRBV5-5 combines with J gene TRBJ1-1, with a possible D match to TRBD1 (6 bases). In germline, CDR1 is SGHKS, CDR2 YYEKEE (reference sequence). V was pared by 2 bases and J by 4 bases, with 15 bases between. The length of the CDR3 is 15 residues.